These 4 T cell receptor beta chains were sequenced from one sample in a study of cytomegalovirus exposure and HLA in healthy donors. The PCR employed 60 Vbeta primers together with 13 Jbeta primers. Method: immunoSEQ multiplex PCR; TCRdb's copy keeps in-frame clones and lacks some. The table includes around 110,000 clones, approximately 80% detected once. Material for sequencing was PBMCs. All receptors derive from a man aged 25-45 years in good health and CMV-seropositive.

This chain links TRBV29-1 with TRBJ1-1; 7 positions agree with TRBD1. There are 14 residues in the CDR3. Germline CDR1 and CDR2: SQVTM and ANQGSEA. V dropped 6 bases and J dropped 0; count of bases not matched to a gene: 7. In DNA, the CDR3 is TGCAGCGTAAGGCTTGACAGGGTGAACACTGAAGCTTTCTTT. Amino acid sequence: CSVRLDRVNTEAFF.

The V and J genes are TRBV29-1 and TRBJ2-2; D is undetermined. CDR3 length: 13 amino acids. The V gene lost 4 bases and the J gene lost 2 bases, with 8 bases spanning the gap. CDR1 and CDR2 from the germline V gene are SQVTM and ANQGSEA. This chain's CDR3 is CSVGRRNTGELFF. The CDR3 DNA reads as TGCAGCGTTGGCAGGCGAAACACCGGGGAGCTGTTTTTT.

V gene TRBV6-1 combines with J gene TRBJ1-1; 7 bases are shared with TRBD1. This CDR3 region has 13 residues. J was trimmed by 4 bases and V by 7 bases; bases with no gene match: 6. Germline loops: CDR1 MNHNS, CDR2 SASEGT. In nucleotides, the CDR3 is TGTGCCAGCACCCCGACAGGGACCACTGAAGCTTTCTTT. Its translation: CASTPTGTTEAFF.

This clone was picked up one time. The same CDR3 can be traced to other DNA sequences in this sample. This chain joins TRBV6-5 and TRBJ1-1, with no clear D. The CDR3 covers 13 residues. V lost 7 bases and J 4 bases, leaving 13 bases between the germline ends. CDR1 is MNHEY, CDR2 SVGAGI, per germline. This CDR3 reads CASTVLGGTEAFF. The CDR3 DNA follows: TGTGCCAGCACGGTTTTAGGAGGCACTGAAGCTTTCTTT.